This T cell receptor beta chain derives from a study of metastatic and nonmetastatic thyroid tumors. At the level of the study: Repertoires from malignant and benign thyroid patients were compared across blood and tumor or nodule tissue.

In this sample, this clone turned up many times. Antigen: not known. None of the patients had undergone any treatment ahead of thyroid surgery. Study-wide findings and caveats: The study reportedly found significantly higher TCR beta diversity in malignant thyroid tumors than benign nodules, in blood and tumor.

Under the authors' procedure: Clinicopathological groups differed in CDR3, with these differences serving to build a distant-metastasis classifier for papillary thyroid cancer. TCRdb reanalyzed the PCR reads with MiXCR. For this entry, the V and J calls and clone size follow TCRdb and not the study's own pipeline. The sample has around 18,000 clones, 9.5% to 15% seen once. The CDR3 is made up of 14 amino acids. V was trimmed by 1 base and J by 7 bases, leaving 15 bases between them. CDR1 is SGHRS and CDR2 is YFSETQ in the germline V gene. The sequence derives from a female donor with papillary thyroid cancer or a benign thyroid nodule (not recorded which). Some clones in this sample may be carry-over from other donors' samples. The sequencing sample was made of blood. The chain has TRBV5-1 and TRBJ2-7, with D possibly being TRBD1 (5 bases). The CDR3 DNA sequence: TGCGCCAGCAGCTTGCAGGGTAGGGTTTGGGAGCAGTACTTC. It encodes CASSLQGRVWEQYF.